The subject of this entry is one TCR beta chain. Its antigen is unidentified. It was by 5' RACE with UMI labels that the TRB cDNA libraries were prepared. TCRdb derives one entry per CDR3 protein from the 5' RACE reads, leaving out DNA. The sample totals approximately 140,000 distinct CDR3 sequences. The CDR3 runs 13 residues. The germline gives CDR1 SGHRS, CDR2 YFSETQ. These data are taken from a study of CXCR3-negative and CXCR3-positive naive CD8 T cells. Points from the study as a whole: Hydrophobicity was higher for TRB CDR3s found in CXCR3-positive naive cells than in CXCR3-negative naive cells. Similar TRBV-TRBJ gene usage was seen in naive CXCR3-negative and CXCR3-positive cells, but not in memory cells. Fresh PBMCs served for most assays, and CXCR3 expression fell partially after cryopreservation.

Identification of naive CD8+ T cells rested on CD45RO-CCR7+CD27+CD95- status. The V call is TRBV5-1, the J call TRBJ1-1; TCRdb's D call of TRBD1 is untestable without DNA. The clonotype originates from a human donor in good health. Some clones in this sample may be carry-over from other donors' samples. Sequencing was done on a sample of naive CXCR3+ CD8+ T cells from blood. Stated subset: CD45RO-CCR7+CD27+CD95- naive CD8+ T cells expressing CXCR3 (TNR3+). The CDR3: CASSAGLNTEAFF.